This T cell receptor (beta chain) was recovered during a study of blood T cells in healthy people across ages. A second PCR of about 6 to 11 cycles used a sample-barcoded 5' primer and a J-beta primer mix. TCRdb used MiXCR to reprocess the 5' RACE reads, holding one entry per CDR3 protein. The sample holds hundreds of thousands of distinct CDR3 sequences, around 40% seen once. Germline assignment: CDR1 DFQATT and CDR2 SNEGSKA (reference sequence). This CDR3 comprises 14 residues. The ends lost 6 bases at V and 6 bases at J; junction bases unmatched: 9. Sample: blood. The chain joins TRBV20-1 to TRBJ2-3; 10 bases are a match to TRBD2. The sequence was obtained from a woman between 55 and 75 years old in good health. This CDR3 reads CSAGDGLAVDTQYF. CDR3 DNA sequence: TGCAGTGCGGGAGACGGACTAGCGGTCGATACGCAGTATTTT.